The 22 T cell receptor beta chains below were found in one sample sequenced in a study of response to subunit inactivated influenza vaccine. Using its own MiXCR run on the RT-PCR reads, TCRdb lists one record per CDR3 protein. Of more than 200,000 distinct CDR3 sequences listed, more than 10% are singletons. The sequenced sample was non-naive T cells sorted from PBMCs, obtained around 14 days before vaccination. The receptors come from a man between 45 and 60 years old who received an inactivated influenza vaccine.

The CDR3 DNA sequence: TGTGCCAGCAGCTTGACGAGTAGGAATGAGCAGTTCTTC. This translates into CASSLTSRNEQFF. The chain carries TRBV7-9 and TRBJ2-1; D not resolved. The CDR3 has 13 residues. Per the germline V gene, CDR1 is SEHNR and CDR2 is FQNEAQ (reference sequence). V lost 3 bases, J lost 7 bases, and 10 bases lay in between.

CDR3 DNA: TGCAGTGCTAGAGATGGTAGAATGGGGAGGGAAGGCTACACCTTC. The encoded protein is CSARDGRMGREGYTF. The genes are TRBV20-1 and TRBJ1-2; no clear D. Trimming removed 0 bases at V and 8 bases at J, with 19 bases between. Looked up from germline, CDR1 is DFQATT and CDR2 is SNEGSKA (reference sequence). This CDR3 comprises 15 residues.

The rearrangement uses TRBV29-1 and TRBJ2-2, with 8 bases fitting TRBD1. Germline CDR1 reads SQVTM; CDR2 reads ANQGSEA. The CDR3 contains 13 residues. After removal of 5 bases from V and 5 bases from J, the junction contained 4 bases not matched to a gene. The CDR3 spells CSVPGQATGELFF. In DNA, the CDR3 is TGCAGCGTTCCGGGACAGGCTACCGGGGAGCTGTTTTTT.

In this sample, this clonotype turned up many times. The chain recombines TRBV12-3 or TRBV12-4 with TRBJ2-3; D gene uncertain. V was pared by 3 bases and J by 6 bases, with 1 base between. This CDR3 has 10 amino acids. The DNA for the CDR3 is TGTGCCAGCAGTTTTGATACGCAGTATTTT. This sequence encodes CASSFDTQYF.

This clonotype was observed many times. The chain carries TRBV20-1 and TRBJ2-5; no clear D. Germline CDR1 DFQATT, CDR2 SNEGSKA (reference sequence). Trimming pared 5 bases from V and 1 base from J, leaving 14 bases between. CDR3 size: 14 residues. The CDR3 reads CSAPRWVTQETQYF. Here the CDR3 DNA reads TGCAGTGCTCCTAGATGGGTCACCCAAGAGACCCAGTACTTC.

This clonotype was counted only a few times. The CDR3 is CSAVEALGNQPQHF. DNA of the CDR3: TGCAGTGCCGTAGAGGCTCTGGGCAATCAGCCCCAGCATTTT. The genes are TRBV20-1 and TRBJ1-5; the D is unclear. CDR1 and CDR2 (germline): DFQATT, SNEGSKA (reference sequence). Trimming left V 6 bases short and J 2 bases short, with 14 bases between. The CDR3 has 14 residues.

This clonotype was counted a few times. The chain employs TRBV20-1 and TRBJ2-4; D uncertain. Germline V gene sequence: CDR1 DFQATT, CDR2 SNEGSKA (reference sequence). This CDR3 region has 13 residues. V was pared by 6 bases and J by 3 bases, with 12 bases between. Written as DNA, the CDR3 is TGCAGTGCCCTTTACCTGGACAAAAACATTCAGTACTTC. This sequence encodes CSALYLDKNIQYF.

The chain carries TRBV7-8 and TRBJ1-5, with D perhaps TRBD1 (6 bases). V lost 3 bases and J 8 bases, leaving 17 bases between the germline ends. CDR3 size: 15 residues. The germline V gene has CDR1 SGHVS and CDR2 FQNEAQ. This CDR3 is CASSFRETQGEPQHF. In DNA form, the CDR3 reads TGTGCCAGCAGCTTCAGGGAGACACAGGGTGAGCCCCAGCATTTT.

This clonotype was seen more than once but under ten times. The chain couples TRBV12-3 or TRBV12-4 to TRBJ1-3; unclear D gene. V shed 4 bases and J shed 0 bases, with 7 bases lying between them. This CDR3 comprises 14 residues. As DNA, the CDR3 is TGTGCCAGCAGTTCACATATCTCTGGAAACACCATATATTTT. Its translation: CASSSHISGNTIYF.

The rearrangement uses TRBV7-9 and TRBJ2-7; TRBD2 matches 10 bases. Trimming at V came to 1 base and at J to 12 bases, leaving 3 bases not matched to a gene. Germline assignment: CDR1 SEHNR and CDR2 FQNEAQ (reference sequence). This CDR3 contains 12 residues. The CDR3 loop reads CASSLVAGGLYF. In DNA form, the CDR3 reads TGTGCCAGCAGCTTAGTAGCGGGAGGTCTGTACTTC.

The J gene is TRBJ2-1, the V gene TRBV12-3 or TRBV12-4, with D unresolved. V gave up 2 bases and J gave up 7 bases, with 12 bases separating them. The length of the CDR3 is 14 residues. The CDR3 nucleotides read TGTGCCAGCAGTTTACCCCGCGAGGAAAATGAGCAGTTCTTC. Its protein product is CASSLPREENEQFF.

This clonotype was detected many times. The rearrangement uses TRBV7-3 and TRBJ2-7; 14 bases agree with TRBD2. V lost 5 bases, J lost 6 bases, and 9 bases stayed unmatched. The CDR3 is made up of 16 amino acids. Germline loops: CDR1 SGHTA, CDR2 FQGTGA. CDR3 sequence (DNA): TGTGCCAGCAGCGCCTTGGGACTAGCGGGAGTTTCCGAGCAGTACTTC. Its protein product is CASSALGLAGVSEQYF. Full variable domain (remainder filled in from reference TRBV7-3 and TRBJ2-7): GAGVSQTPSNKVTEKGKYVELRCDPISGHTALYWYRQSLGQGPEFLIYFQGTGAADDSGLPNDRFFAVRPEGSVSTLKIQRTERGDSAVYLCASSALGLAGVSEQYFGPGTRLTVT.

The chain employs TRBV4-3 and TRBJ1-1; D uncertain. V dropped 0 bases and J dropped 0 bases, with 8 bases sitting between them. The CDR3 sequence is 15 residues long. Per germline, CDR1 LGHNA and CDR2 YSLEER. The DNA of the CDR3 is TGCGCCAGCAGCCAAGATAGAGGGATGAACACTGAAGCTTTCTTT. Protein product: CASSQDRGMNTEAFF.

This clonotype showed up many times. CDR3: CASSLQARYGYTF. CDR3 sequence (DNA): TGCGCCAGCAGCCTACAAGCCCGCTATGGCTACACCTTC. The chain carries TRBV4-3 and TRBJ1-2; D is undetermined. Deletions cut 4 bases from V and 4 bases from J, with 10 bases between. This CDR3 contains 13 residues. The germline V gene encodes CDR1 LGHNA and CDR2 YSLEER.

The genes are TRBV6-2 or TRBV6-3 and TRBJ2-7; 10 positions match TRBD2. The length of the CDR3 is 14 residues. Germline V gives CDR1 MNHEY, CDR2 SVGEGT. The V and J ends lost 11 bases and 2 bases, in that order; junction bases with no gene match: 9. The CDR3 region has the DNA TGTGCCGGTGGGGTAGCGGGAGGACCCTACGAGCAGTACTTC. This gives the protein CAGGVAGGPYEQYF.

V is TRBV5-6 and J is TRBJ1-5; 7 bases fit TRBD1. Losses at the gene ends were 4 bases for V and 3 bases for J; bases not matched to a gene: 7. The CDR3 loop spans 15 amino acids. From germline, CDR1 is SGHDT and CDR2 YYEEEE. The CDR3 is CASSETGDYNQPQHF. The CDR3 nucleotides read TGTGCCAGCAGCGAAACAGGGGATTACAATCAGCCCCAGCATTTT.

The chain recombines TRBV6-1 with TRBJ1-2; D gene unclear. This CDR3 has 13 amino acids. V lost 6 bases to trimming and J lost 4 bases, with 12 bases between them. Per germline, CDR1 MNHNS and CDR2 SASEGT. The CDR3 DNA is TGTGCCAGCAGCCCCAGTCGAGGCTATGGCTACACCTTC. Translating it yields CASSPSRGYGYTF.

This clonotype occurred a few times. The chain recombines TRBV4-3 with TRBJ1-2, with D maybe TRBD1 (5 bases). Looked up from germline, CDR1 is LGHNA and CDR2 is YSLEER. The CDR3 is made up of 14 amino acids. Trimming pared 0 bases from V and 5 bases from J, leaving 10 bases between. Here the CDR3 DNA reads TGCGCCAGCAGCCAAGACAGGGTGGAGTATGGCTACACCTTC. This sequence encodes CASSQDRVEYGYTF.

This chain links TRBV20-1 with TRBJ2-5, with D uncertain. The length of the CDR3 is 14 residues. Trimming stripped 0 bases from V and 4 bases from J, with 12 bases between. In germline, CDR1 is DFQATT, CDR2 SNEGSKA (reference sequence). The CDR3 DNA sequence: TGCAGTGCTAGAGAACCGGCCGTTCGAGAGACCCAGTACTTC. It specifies CSAREPAVRETQYF.

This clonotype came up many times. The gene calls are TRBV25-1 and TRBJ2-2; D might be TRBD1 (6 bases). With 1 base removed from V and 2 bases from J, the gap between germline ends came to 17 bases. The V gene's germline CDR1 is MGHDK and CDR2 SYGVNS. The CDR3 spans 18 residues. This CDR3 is CASSEWGRGRLNTGELFF. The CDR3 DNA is TGTGCCAGCAGTGAATGGGGCAGGGGAAGGTTAAACACCGGGGAGCTGTTTTTT.

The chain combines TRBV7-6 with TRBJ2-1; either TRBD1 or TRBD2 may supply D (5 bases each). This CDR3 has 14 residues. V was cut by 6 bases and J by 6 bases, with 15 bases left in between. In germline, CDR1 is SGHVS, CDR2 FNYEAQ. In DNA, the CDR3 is TGTGCCAGCAGGGGGGTCGGCCAGCTCAATGAGCAGTTCTTC. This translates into CASRGVGQLNEQFF.

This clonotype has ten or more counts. The CDR3: CASRGAGNTEAFF. In DNA, the CDR3 is TGTGCCAGCAGAGGGGCAGGGAACACTGAAGCTTTCTTT. The chain couples TRBV6-1 to TRBJ1-1, with a weak D call TRBD1 (5 bases). CDR3 size: 13 residues. Between the trimmed V and J ends, which lost 6 bases and 1 base, there was a span of 9 bases. Germline-derived CDR1 and CDR2 are MNHNS and SASEGT.